The entry below describes one T cell receptor beta chain. Its target is not known. 60 Vbeta and 13 Jbeta primers were used in PCR. Profiled with immunoSEQ multiplex PCR; TCRdb holds only in-frame clones, not every one. The sample has about 200,000 clones; 75% to 90% are singletons. These data belong to a study of cytomegalovirus exposure and HLA in healthy donors. In the study overall: Counted in an early data release were 65 million to 100 million unique TCRs from HLA-typed donors. Around 81% of more than 300 genotyped donors fell in the Caucasian-associated ancestry cluster. Overall study results and limits: TCR beta V segments were, for the most part, productive about 90% or about 30% of the time in an earlier analysis. Of the V segments, some could not be distinguished, including TRBV6-2 and TRBV6-3, and were excluded.

The CDR3 is 14 residues long. Germline CDR1 and CDR2: KGHSH and LQKENI. Trimming stripped 1 base from V and 1 base from J, with 7 bases between. The receptor was derived from a woman in her twenties or thirties in good health and CMV-seronegative. The chain links TRBV18 to TRBJ1-1; perhaps TRBD1 as D (5 bases). Sequencing used PBMCs. The CDR3 coding sequence is TGTGCCAGCTCACCACAGGGGCCGAACACTGAAGCTTTCTTT. This sequence encodes CASSPQGPNTEAFF. The variable domain in full, completed from reference TRBV18 and TRBJ1-1, reads NAGVMQNPRHLVRRRGQEARLRCSPMKGHSHVYWYRQLPEEGLKFMVYLQKENIIDESGMPKERFSAEFPKEGPSILRIQQVVRGDSAAYFCASSPQGPNTEAFFGQGTRLTVV.